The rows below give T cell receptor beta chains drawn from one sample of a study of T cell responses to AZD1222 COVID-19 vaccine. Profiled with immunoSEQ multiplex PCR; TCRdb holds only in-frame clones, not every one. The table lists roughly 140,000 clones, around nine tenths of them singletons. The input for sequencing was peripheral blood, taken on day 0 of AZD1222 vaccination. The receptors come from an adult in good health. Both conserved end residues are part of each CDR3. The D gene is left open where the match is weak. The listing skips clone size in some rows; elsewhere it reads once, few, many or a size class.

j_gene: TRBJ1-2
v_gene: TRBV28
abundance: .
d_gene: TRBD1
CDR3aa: CASSSGTGARYGYTF
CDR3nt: TGTGCCAGCAGTTCCGGGACAGGGGCGCGGTATGGCTACACCTTC

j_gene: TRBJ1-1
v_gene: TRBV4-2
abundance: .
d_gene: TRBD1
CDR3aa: CASSPVGQAPGMNTEAFF
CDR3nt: TGTGCCAGCAGCCCAGTAGGACAGGCTCCGGGGATGAACACTGAAGCTTTCTTT

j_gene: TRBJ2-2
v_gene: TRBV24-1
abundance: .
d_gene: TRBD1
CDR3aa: CATSDWGQGAGELFF
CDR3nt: TGTGCCACCAGTGACTGGGGACAGGGGGCCGGGGAGCTGTTTTTT

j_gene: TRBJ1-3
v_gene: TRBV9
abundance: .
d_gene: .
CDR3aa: CASSGSGSGNTIYF
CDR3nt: TGTGCCAGCAGCGGTAGTGGGTCCGGAAACACCATATATTTT

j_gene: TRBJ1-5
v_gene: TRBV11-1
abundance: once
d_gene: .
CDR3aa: CASSLGRTGRESQHF
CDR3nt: TGTGCCAGCAGCCTGGGACGGACTGGCAGGGAGTCCCAGCATTTT

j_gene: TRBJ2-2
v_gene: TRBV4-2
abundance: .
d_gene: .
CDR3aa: CASSQEEGNTGELFF
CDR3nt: TGTGCCAGCAGCCAAGAGGAGGGGAACACCGGGGAGCTGTTTTTT

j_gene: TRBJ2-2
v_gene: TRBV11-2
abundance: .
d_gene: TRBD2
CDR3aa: CASSVFLAGGTIGELFF
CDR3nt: TGTGCCAGCAGCGTATTCCTAGCGGGGGGCACCATCGGGGAGCTGTTTTTT

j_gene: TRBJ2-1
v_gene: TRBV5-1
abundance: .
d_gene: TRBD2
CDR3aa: CASSLGLAVSYNEQFF
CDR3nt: TGCGCCAGCAGCTTGGGACTAGCGGTTTCCTACAATGAGCAGTTCTTC

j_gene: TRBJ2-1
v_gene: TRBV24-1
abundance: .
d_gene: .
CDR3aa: CATSGLNEQFF
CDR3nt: TGTGCCACCAGTGGACTCAATGAGCAGTTCTTC

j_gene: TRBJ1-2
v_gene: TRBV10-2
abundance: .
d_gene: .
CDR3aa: CASSDTGLNYGYTF
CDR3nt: TGCGCCAGCAGTGACACAGGGCTTAACTATGGCTACACCTTC

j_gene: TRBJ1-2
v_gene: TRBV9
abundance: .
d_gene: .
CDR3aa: CASGEGRSVHYTF
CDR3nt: TGTGCCAGCGGCGAAGGGCGGTCTGTGCACTACACCTTC

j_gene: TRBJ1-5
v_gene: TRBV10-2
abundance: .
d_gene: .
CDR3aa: CASGGGSDQPQHF
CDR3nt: TGCGCCAGCGGGGGGGGCTCCGATCAGCCCCAGCATTTT

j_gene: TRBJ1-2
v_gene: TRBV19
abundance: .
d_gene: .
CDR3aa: CASSIPTLRSSNYGYTF
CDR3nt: TGTGCCAGTAGTATTCCTACACTTCGATCTTCTAACTATGGCTACACCTTC

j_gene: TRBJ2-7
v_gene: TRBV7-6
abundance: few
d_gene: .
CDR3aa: CASSGVLGGDEQYF
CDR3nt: TGTGCCAGCTCGGGGGTACTGGGTGGCGACGAGCAGTACTTC

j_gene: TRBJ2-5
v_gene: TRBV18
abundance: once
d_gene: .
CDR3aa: CASSPNWSVQETQYF
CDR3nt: TGTGCCAGCTCACCGAATTGGTCTGTCCAAGAGACCCAGTACTTC

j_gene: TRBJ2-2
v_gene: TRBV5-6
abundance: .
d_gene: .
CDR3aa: CASSLDRENTGELFF
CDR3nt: TGTGCCAGCAGCTTGGACAGGGAGAACACCGGGGAGCTGTTTTTT

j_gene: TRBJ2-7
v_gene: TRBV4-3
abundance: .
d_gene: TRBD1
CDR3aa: CASSHLGQGNYEQYF
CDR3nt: TGCGCCAGCAGCCACCTGGGACAGGGAAACTACGAGCAGTACTTC